The rows below give T cell receptor beta chains drawn from one sample of a study of shared clonotypes between healthy human individuals. Only in-frame clones appear in the TCRdb table, and some are missing; sequencing was by immunoSEQ multiplex PCR. The table has some 2,100,000 clones, about 93% seen once; the top ten hold more than 1.5%. The sample taken for sequencing was naive CD8+ T cells from PBMCs. These receptors were taken from a man younger than 30 in good health. Some clones in this sample may be carry-over from other donors' samples. CDR3s include the opening cysteine and the closing phenylalanine or tryptophan.

v_call	j_call	cdr3_aa
TRBV7-9	TRBJ2-2	CASSSPYVTGELFF
TRBV6-1	TRBJ2-7	CASRVHDQYEQYF
TRBV29-1	TRBJ1-2	CSVVGQGAPGYTF
TRBV11-3	TRBJ2-2	CASSHHRTDNTGELFF
TRBV5-6	TRBJ1-5	CASSLYVQGEHHNQPQHF
TRBV27	TRBJ2-5	CASSSRGGARETQYF
TRBV9	TRBJ1-5	CASSPGQINQPQHF
TRBV5-6	TRBJ1-1	CASSPGNTEAFF
TRBV5-1	TRBJ2-1	CASSLWQGHNEQFF
TRBV9	TRBJ2-1	CASSLTSGYNEQFF